The T cell receptor (beta chain) under discussion was sequenced for a study of blood T cell repertoires in COVID-19. Per the original methods: Counts of nucleated cells, estimated from reference gene primer amplification, were obtained. Profiling relied on immunoSEQ multiplex PCR, and the TCRdb table lists in-frame clones only, not all of them. V, J and clone size reflect that table, while D and trimming were determined from the DNA. Of tens of thousands of clones detected, around nine tenths appear once; the ten largest clones hold around 4.5%. Per the germline V gene, CDR1 is MNHEY and CDR2 is SMNVEV (reference sequence). The V end was cut by 2 bases, the J end by 5 bases, with 9 bases between. CDR3 length: 13 amino acids.

The source of this sequence is a man in his sixties with COVID-19, enrolled during active disease. The V and J genes are TRBV27 and TRBJ1-1; TRBD1 is a possible D gene (5 bases). Sequencing was carried out using peripheral blood. The CDR3 nucleotides read TGTGCCAGCAGTTTAACTCAGGGAACTGAAGCTTTCTTT. Translated: CASSLTQGTEAFF.